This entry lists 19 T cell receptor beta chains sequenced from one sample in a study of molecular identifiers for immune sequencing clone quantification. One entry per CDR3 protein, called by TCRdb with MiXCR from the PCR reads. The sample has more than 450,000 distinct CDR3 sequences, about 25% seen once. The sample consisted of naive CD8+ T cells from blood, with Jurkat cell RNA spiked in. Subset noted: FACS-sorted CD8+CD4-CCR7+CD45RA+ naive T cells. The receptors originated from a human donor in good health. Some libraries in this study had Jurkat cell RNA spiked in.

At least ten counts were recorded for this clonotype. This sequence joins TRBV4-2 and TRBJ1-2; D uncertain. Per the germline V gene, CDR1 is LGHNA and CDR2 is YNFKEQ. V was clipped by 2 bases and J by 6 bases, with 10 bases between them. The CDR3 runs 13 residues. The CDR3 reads CASSQPGPDGYTF. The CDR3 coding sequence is TGTGCCAGCAGCCAACCCGGACCGGATGGCTACACCTTC.

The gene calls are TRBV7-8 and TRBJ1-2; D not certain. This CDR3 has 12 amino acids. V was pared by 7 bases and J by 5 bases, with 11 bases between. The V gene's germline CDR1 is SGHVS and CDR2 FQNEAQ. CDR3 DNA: TGTGCCAGCACCCCAGGCGGGTATGGCTACACCTTC. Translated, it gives CASTPGGYGYTF.

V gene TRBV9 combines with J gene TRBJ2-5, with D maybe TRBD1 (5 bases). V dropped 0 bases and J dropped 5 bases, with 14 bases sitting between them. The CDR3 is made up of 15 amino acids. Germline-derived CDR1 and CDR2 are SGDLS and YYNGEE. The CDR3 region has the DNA TGTGCCAGCAGCGTAGACGGGTCAGGGTTGGAGACCCAGTACTTC. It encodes CASSVDGSGLETQYF.

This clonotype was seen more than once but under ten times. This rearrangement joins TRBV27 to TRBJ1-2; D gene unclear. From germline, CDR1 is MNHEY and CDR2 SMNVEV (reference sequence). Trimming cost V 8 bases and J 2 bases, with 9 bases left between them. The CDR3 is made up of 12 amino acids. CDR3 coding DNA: TGTGCCAGCGGTATTTGGAACTATGGCTACACCTTC. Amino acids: CASGIWNYGYTF.

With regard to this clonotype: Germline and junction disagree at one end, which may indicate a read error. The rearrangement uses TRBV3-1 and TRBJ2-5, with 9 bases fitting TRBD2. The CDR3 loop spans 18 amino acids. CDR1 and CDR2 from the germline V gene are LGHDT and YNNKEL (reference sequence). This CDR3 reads CASSKRPAGGAPQEAQYF. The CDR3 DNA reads TGTGCCAGCAGCAAAAGACCAGCGGGGGGTGCCCCCCAAGAGGCCCAGTACTTC.

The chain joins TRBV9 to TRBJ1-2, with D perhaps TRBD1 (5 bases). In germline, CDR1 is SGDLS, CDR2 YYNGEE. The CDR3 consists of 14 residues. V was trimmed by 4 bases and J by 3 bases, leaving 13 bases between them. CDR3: CASSPGGDYYGYTF. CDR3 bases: TGTGCCAGCAGCCCCGGAGGGGACTACTATGGCTACACCTTC.

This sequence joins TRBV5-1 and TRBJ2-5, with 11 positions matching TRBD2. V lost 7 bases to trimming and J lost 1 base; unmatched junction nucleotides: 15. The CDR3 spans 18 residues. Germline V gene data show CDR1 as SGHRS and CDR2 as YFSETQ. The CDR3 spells CASCGRTSGLLFQETQYF. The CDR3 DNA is TGCGCCAGCTGCGGGAGGACTAGCGGGCTCCTTTTCCAAGAGACCCAGTACTTC.

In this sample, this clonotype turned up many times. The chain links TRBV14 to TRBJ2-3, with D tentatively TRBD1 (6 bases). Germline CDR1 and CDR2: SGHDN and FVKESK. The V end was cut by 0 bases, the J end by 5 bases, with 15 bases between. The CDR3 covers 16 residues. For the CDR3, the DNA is TGTGCCAGCAGCCAAGATCCCAACAGGGCAGTAGATACGCAGTATTTT. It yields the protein CASSQDPNRAVDTQYF.

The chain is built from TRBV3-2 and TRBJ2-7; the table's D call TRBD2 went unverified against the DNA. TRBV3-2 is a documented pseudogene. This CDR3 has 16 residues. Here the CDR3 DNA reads TGTGCCAGCAGCCGCCCTACTAGCCTCCTGCCCTACGAGCAGTACTTC. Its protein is CASSRPTSLLPYEQYF.

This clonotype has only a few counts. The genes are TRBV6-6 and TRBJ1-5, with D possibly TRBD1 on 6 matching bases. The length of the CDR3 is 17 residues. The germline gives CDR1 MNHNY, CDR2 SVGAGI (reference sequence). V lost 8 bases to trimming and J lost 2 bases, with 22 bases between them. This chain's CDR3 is CASAEDRPWLGNQPQHF. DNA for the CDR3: TGTGCCAGCGCCGAGGACAGACCCTGGTTAGGCAATCAGCCCCAGCATTTT.

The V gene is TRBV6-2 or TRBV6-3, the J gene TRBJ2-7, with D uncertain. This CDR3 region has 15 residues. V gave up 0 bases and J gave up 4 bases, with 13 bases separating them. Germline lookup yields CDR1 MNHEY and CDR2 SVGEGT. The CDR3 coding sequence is TGTGCCAGCAGTTACTCGATGTGGTCGAATTACGAGCAGTACTTC. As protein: CASSYSMWSNYEQYF.

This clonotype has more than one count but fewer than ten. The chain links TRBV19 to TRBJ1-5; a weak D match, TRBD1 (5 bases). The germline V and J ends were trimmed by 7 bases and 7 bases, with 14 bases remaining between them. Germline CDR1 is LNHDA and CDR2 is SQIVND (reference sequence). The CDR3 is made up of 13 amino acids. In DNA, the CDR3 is TGTGCCAGTACGGGGCAGGGTCTACAGCCCCAGCATTTT. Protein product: CASTGQGLQPQHF.

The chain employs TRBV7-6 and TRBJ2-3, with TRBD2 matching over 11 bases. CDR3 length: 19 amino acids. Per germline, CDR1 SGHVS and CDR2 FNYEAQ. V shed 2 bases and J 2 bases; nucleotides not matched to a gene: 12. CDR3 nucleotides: TGTGCCAGCAGCTTAAATATAGCGGGAGGGCCGTCGTACACAGATACGCAGTATTTT. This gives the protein CASSLNIAGGPSYTDTQYF.

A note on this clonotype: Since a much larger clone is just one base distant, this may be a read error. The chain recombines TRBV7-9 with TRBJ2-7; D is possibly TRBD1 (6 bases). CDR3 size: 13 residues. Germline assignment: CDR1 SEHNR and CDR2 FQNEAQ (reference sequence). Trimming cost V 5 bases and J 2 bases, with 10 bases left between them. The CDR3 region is CASSRRTAYEQYF. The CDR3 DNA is TGTGCCAGCAGCCGGAGGACAGCCTACGAGCAGTACTTC.

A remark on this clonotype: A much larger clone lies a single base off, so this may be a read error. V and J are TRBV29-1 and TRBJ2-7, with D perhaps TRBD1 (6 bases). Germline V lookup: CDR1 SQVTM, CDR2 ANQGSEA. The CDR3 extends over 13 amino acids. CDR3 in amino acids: CSVEGGVPYEQYF. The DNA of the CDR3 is TGCAGCGTGGAAGGGGGTGTTCCCTACGAGCAGTACTTC.

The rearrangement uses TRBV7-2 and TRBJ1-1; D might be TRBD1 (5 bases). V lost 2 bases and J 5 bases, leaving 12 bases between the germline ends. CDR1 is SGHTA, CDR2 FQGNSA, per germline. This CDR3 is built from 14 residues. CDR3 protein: CASSLSRVWTEAFF. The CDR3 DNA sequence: TGTGCCAGCAGCTTAAGCAGGGTTTGGACTGAAGCTTTCTTT.

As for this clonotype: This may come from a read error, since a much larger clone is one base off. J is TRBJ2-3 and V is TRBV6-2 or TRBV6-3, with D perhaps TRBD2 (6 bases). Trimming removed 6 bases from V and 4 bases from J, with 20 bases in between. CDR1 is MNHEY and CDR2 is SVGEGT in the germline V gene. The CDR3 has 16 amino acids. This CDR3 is CASSPTRDPRPDTQYF. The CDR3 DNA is TGTGCCAGCAGCCCGACGCGGGACCCGCGCCCAGATACGCAGTATTTT.

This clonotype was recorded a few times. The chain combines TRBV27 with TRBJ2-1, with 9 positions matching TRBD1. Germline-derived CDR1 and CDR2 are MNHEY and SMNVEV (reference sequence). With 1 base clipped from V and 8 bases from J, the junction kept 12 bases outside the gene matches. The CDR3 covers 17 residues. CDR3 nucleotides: TGTGCCAGCAGTTTATATACAGGGGGCGCAGGGCACTATGAGCAGTTCTTC. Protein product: CASSLYTGGAGHYEQFF.

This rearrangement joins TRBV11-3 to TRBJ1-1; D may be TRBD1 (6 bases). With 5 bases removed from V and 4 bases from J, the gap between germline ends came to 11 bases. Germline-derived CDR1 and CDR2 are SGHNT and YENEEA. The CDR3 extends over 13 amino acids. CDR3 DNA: TGTGCCAGCAGCGTGGCAGGGGTCACTGAAGCTTTCTTT. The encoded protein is CASSVAGVTEAFF.